A single sample is the source of the 27 T cell receptor beta chains below, sequenced in a study of T cell repertoires in aging, cancer and after chemotherapy. The template was genomic DNA from peripheral blood, not RNA. Rearranged V-D-J TRB sequences were amplified with a mixed TRB-A/B primer pool. TCRdb fed the multiplex PCR reads into MiXCR, producing one record per CDR3 protein. Altogether several thousand distinct CDR3 sequences are present, over 30% being singletons, with the ten largest covering about 3.1%. The specimen sequenced was blood. The source of these receptors is a human donor in good health.

This clonotype was detected only a few times. The chain couples TRBV20-1 to TRBJ1-3; TRBD1 matches 8 bases. V was pared by 5 bases and J by 6 bases, with 9 bases of the junction left unmatched. Germline assignment: CDR1 DFQATT and CDR2 SNEGSKA (reference sequence). The CDR3 totals 14 residues. Here the CDR3 reads CSAGGDRLLNTIYF. CDR3 DNA sequence: TGCAGTGCTGGAGGGGACAGGCTCCTAAACACCATATATTTT.

This clonotype was seen a handful of times. The gene calls are TRBV24-1 and TRBJ2-2, with 8 bases identical to TRBD1. This CDR3 has 15 amino acids. Losses at the gene ends were 7 bases for V and 0 bases for J; bases not matched to a gene: 3. Per germline, CDR1 KGHDR and CDR2 SFDVKD. CDR3 in DNA: TGTGCCACCAGGCCGGGACAGGCGAACACCGGGGAGCTGTTTTTT. The encoded protein is CATRPGQANTGELFF.

V is TRBV19 and J is TRBJ1-5, with unresolved D. The CDR3 has 17 residues. Trimming stripped 0 bases from V and 4 bases from J, with 16 bases between. From germline, CDR1 is LNHDA and CDR2 SQIVND (reference sequence). The CDR3 loop reads CASSIDGSLLSNQPQHF. The DNA of the CDR3 is TGTGCCAGTAGTATAGATGGCAGCCTGCTGAGTAATCAGCCCCAGCATTTT.

The J gene is TRBJ2-1, the V gene TRBV7-3; 13 nucleotides agree with TRBD2. CDR1 SGHTA and CDR2 FQGTGA come from the germline V gene. The CDR3 contains 16 residues. Trimming cost V 4 bases and J 7 bases; bases outside gene matches: 7. The CDR3 bases are TGTGCCAGCAGCTCATCCGGGACTAGCGGGATGAATGAGCAGTTCTTC. Its translation is CASSSSGTSGMNEQFF.

This clonotype turned up a few times. This chain links TRBV20-1 with TRBJ2-2; D gene ambiguous. This CDR3 is built from 14 residues. Trimming cost V 5 bases and J 4 bases, with 14 bases left between them. Looked up from germline, CDR1 is DFQATT and CDR2 is SNEGSKA (reference sequence). The CDR3 coding sequence is TGCAGTGCTCCGGACCCATCCACCACCGGGGAGCTGTTTTTT. It translates to CSAPDPSTTGELFF.

This clonotype was detected a few times. The rearrangement joins TRBV7-9 to TRBJ2-3; D not certain. V dropped 1 base and J dropped 5 bases, with 7 bases sitting between them. This CDR3 contains 13 residues. The germline CDR1 and CDR2 sequences are SEHNR and FQNEAQ (reference sequence). CDR3: CASSLEREDTQYF. In DNA, the CDR3 is TGTGCCAGCAGCTTAGAGCGAGAAGATACGCAGTATTTT. Combining the CDR3 with reference TRBV7-9 and TRBJ2-3 gives the whole variable domain DTGVSQNPRHKITKRGQNVTFRCDPISEHNRLYWYRQTLGQGPEFLTYFQNEAQLEKSRLLSDRFSAERPKGSFSTLEIQRTEQGDSAMYLCASSLEREDTQYFGPGTRLTVL.

This clonotype was detected only a few times. The chain carries TRBV5-1 and TRBJ2-1; D gene ambiguous. V lost 1 base to trimming and J lost 4 bases, with 12 bases between them. The CDR3 loop spans 15 amino acids. CDR1 and CDR2 (germline): SGHRS, YFSETQ. The CDR3 DNA is TGCGCCAGCAGCTTGACAAACTCACAGTACAATGAGCAGTTCTTC. Protein sequence: CASSLTNSQYNEQFF.

The chain joins TRBV27 to TRBJ2-2, with TRBD1 identical over 7 bases. The ends lost 6 bases at V and 5 bases at J; junction bases unmatched: 12. Germline V gene lookup returns CDR1 MNHEY and CDR2 SMNVEV (reference sequence). The CDR3 spans 16 residues. This chain's CDR3 is CASRTEGALATGELFF. Written as DNA, the CDR3 is TGTGCCAGCAGGACTGAGGGGGCGCTCGCAACCGGGGAGCTGTTTTTT.

This clonotype was seen a few times. This chain joins TRBV20-1 and TRBJ2-7; the match to TRBD2 covers 8 bases. The CDR3 runs 16 residues. J was trimmed by 5 bases and V by 2 bases; bases with no gene match: 14. In germline, CDR1 is DFQATT, CDR2 SNEGSKA (reference sequence). The CDR3 DNA sequence: TGCAGTGCTAGAATCGTTCCAGCGGGAGTGTATAACGAGCAGTACTTC. Translation: CSARIVPAGVYNEQYF.

In the case of this clonotype: No conserved phenylalanine or tryptophan ends this CDR3, so it is likely a read error. V gene TRBV27 combines with J gene TRBJ1-1, with unresolved D. The length of the CDR3 is 12 residues. Per the germline V gene, CDR1 is MNHEY and CDR2 is SMNVEV (reference sequence). Trimming left V 3 bases short and J 5 bases short, with 7 bases between. CDR3 loop: CASSFDNTEAFS. Written as DNA, the CDR3 is TGTGCCAGCAGTTTCGATAATACTGAAGCTTTCTCT.

This sequence joins TRBV19 and TRBJ2-5, with a possible D match to TRBD1 (6 bases). Between the trimmed V and J ends, which lost 6 bases and 5 bases, there was a span of 13 bases. This CDR3 is built from 13 residues. The germline V gene encodes CDR1 LNHDA and CDR2 SQIVND (reference sequence). The CDR3 coding sequence is TGTGCCAGTAGAAGGGGGAATGGGGAGACCCAGTACTTC. As protein: CASRRGNGETQYF.

The chain has TRBV19 and TRBJ1-1; the D gene is possibly TRBD1 (6 bases). From germline, CDR1 is LNHDA and CDR2 SQIVND (reference sequence). The CDR3 has 12 amino acids. V lost 4 bases to trimming and J lost 8 bases, with 11 bases between them. CDR3 nucleotides: TGTGCCAGTAGTACCCGGACAGTGGAAGCTTTCTTT. Encoded protein: CASSTRTVEAFF.

The rearrangement joins TRBV5-4 to TRBJ2-7, with 7 bases aligning to TRBD1. The germline V gene encodes CDR1 SGHNT and CDR2 YYREEE (reference sequence). V shed 4 bases, J shed 5 bases, and the junction held 6 bases outside the gene matches. This CDR3 spans 13 amino acids. As DNA, the CDR3 is TGTGCCAGCAGCCCGGCCGACAGGGACGAGCAGTACTTC. It is translated as CASSPADRDEQYF.

In this sample, this clonotype turned up a few times. The chain links TRBV19 to TRBJ2-1, with TRBD1 matching over 11 bases. Germline V gene lookup returns CDR1 LNHDA and CDR2 SQIVND (reference sequence). V gave up 1 base and J gave up 6 bases; unmatched junction bases: 2. The CDR3 runs to 15 residues. The CDR3, as DNA: TGTGCCAGTAGTATAGTGGGGACAGGGGGCAATGAGCAGTTCTTC. Its translation: CASSIVGTGGNEQFF.

The gene calls are TRBV30 and TRBJ2-3; D ambiguous. V was clipped by 3 bases and J by 6 bases, with 10 bases between them. The CDR3 totals 12 residues. Germline values: CDR1 GTSNPN, CDR2 SVGIG (reference sequence). For the CDR3, the DNA is TGTGCCTGGAGGGGCGCCACTGATACGCAGTATTTT. It translates to CAWRGATDTQYF.

This chain joins TRBV7-6 and TRBJ2-5; 7 nucleotides line up with TRBD1. The CDR3 length is 15 residues. The V gene's germline CDR1 is SGHVS and CDR2 FNYEAQ. Trimming removed 4 bases from V and 5 bases from J; junction bases left unmatched: 10. For the CDR3, the DNA is TGTGCCAGCAGCTCCCCGTCGGACAGGCGGGAGACCCAGTACTTC. Its protein is CASSSPSDRRETQYF.

The chain uses TRBV7-3 and TRBJ1-1; D is uncertain. The germline V and J ends were trimmed by 3 bases and 6 bases, with 14 bases remaining between them. Germline V lookup: CDR1 SGHTA, CDR2 FQGTGA. This CDR3 is 14 amino acids long. The CDR3, as DNA: TGTGCCAGCAGCTTCAATGTGCGTTTGGCTGAAGCTTTCTTT. Its translation is CASSFNVRLAEAFF.

This clonotype was seen a few times. The chain links TRBV27 to TRBJ1-5; 8 bases fit TRBD1. CDR3 length equals 14 residues. V lost 5 bases, J lost 5 bases, and 5 bases stayed unmatched. From germline, CDR1 is MNHEY and CDR2 SMNVEV (reference sequence). The CDR3 region is CASSPQGDHQPQHF. CDR3 DNA: TGTGCCAGCAGTCCACAGGGGGACCATCAGCCCCAGCATTTT.

This clonotype was seen more than once but under ten times. J is TRBJ2-7 and V is TRBV27; 10 nucleotides align to TRBD2. The junction had 7 bases not matched to a gene; V was cut back by 5 bases and J by 6 bases. The CDR3 covers 14 residues. Germline V gives CDR1 MNHEY, CDR2 SMNVEV (reference sequence). The CDR3 coding sequence is TGTGCCAGCAGTCCCGGGACTAGCGTTTTCGAGCAGTACTTC. Encoded protein: CASSPGTSVFEQYF.

The chain uses TRBV19 and TRBJ2-1; 8 positions agree with TRBD2. V was clipped by 7 bases and J by 2 bases; unmatched bases: 10. The CDR3 totals 16 residues. Germline V lookup: CDR1 LNHDA, CDR2 SQIVND (reference sequence). The chain's CDR3 is CASTAGGAATYNEQFF. The CDR3, as DNA: TGTGCCAGTACCGCGGGGGGAGCAGCTACCTACAATGAGCAGTTCTTC.

The chain combines TRBV12-3 or TRBV12-4 with TRBJ2-7, with TRBD2 matching 13 bases. After removal of 5 bases from V and 4 bases from J, the junction contained 14 bases not matched to a gene. This CDR3 is built from 18 residues. CDR3 nucleotide sequence: TGTGCCAGCAGTGAACACCCAGCAGGACTAGCGGGAGAATACGAGCAGTACTTC. Translating gives CASSEHPAGLAGEYEQYF.

This clonotype was counted only a few times. V usage is TRBV10-3 and J usage is TRBJ1-6, with TRBD1 matching 9 bases. The CDR3 consists of 16 residues. V lost 2 bases and J lost 6; bases outside the gene matches: 5. Germline assignment: CDR1 ENHRY and CDR2 SYGVKD. CDR3 sequence: CAISEDRGVGNSPLHF. CDR3 DNA sequence: TGTGCCATCAGTGAGGACAGGGGGGTCGGTAATTCACCCCTCCACTTT.

This clonotype was detected a few times. V and J are TRBV24-1 and TRBJ2-6, with D possibly matching TRBD1 (6 bases). The CDR3 runs 21 residues. Trimming left V 4 bases short and J 0 bases short, with 24 bases between. Germline CDR1 and CDR2: KGHDR and SFDVKD. The CDR3 is CATSERAPRQVGYSGANVLTF. CDR3 DNA: TGTGCCACCAGTGAACGTGCCCCCCGACAGGTTGGGTACTCTGGGGCCAACGTCCTGACTTTC.

This rearrangement joins TRBV20-1 to TRBJ2-4; maybe TRBD1 (6 bases). The CDR3 runs to 12 residues. Germline lookup yields CDR1 DFQATT and CDR2 SNEGSKA (reference sequence). Trimming shortened V by 3 bases and J by 7 bases, and 10 bases separated the two germline ends. For the CDR3, the DNA is TGCAGTGCTAGGCGTAGGGGGAACATTCAGTACTTC. Amino acid sequence: CSARRRGNIQYF.

The V call is TRBV20-1, the J call TRBJ2-3, with a possible D match to TRBD1 (5 bases). The CDR3 runs to 13 residues. Trimming cost V 3 bases and J 4 bases, with 11 bases left between them. The germline V gene encodes CDR1 DFQATT and CDR2 SNEGSKA (reference sequence). CDR3 sequence (DNA): TGCAGTGCTAGGTTCAGGGTAGCAGATACGCAGTATTTT. This translates into CSARFRVADTQYF.

The chain links TRBV12-3 or TRBV12-4 to TRBJ1-1; D gene unclear. The CDR3 has 13 residues. Deletions cut 10 bases from V and 8 bases from J, with 20 bases between. CDR3 nucleotides: TGTGCCACGAAGTCCTGGCCGCAAGGCGAAGCTTTCTTT. Translation gives CATKSWPQGEAFF.

The gene calls are TRBV28 and TRBJ2-5, with D perhaps TRBD1 (5 bases). The CDR3 is made up of 12 amino acids. In germline, CDR1 is MDHEN, CDR2 SYDVKM. Trimming took 5 bases from V and 6 from J, leaving 10 bases between them. Here the CDR3 reads CASSPGLQTQYF. In DNA, the CDR3 is TGTGCCAGCAGTCCAGGGCTCCAGACCCAGTACTTC.